The 3 T cell receptor beta chains given below trace back to one sample, sequenced in a study of blood T cell repertoires in COVID-19. TCRdb keeps only in-frame clones here, not all; method: immunoSEQ multiplex PCR. This table has about 300,000 clones, 88% appearing once. The sequenced sample consisted of peripheral blood. Every receptor here comes from a woman aged 30 to 39 with COVID-19, enrolled during active disease.

The chain joins TRBV12-3 or TRBV12-4 to TRBJ1-2; no clear D. V lost 5 bases and J lost 2, with 9 bases in between. This CDR3 has 13 residues. The CDR3, as DNA: TGTGCCAGCAGTCCCGGGATGAACTATGGCTACACCTTC. It encodes CASSPGMNYGYTF.

This clone came up once. The V call is TRBV3-1 (or the pseudogene TRBV3-2), the J call TRBJ2-2; 9 bases map to TRBD1. V dropped 3 bases and J dropped 1; count of bases not matched to a gene: 9. Looked up from germline, CDR1 is LGHDT and CDR2 is YNNKEL (reference sequence). This CDR3 is built from 18 residues. CDR3 DNA sequence: TGTGCCAGCAGCCAGGTACTTGGGACAGGGAAGAACACCGGGGAGCTGTTTTTT. Protein: CASSQVLGTGKNTGELFF.

This clone was counted many times. V is TRBV4-3 and J is TRBJ2-6, with D possibly matching TRBD1 (6 bases). Germline V CDR1 and CDR2: LGHNA, YSLEER. The V end lost 0 bases, the J end lost 1 base, and 13 bases lay between the germline ends. There are 18 residues in the CDR3. In nucleotides, the CDR3 is TGCGCCAGCAGCCAAGATGGGCCAGGGGTTTCTGGGGCCAACGTCCTGACTTTC. It codes for CASSQDGPGVSGANVLTF.